The entry that follows covers one T cell receptor beta chain sequence. Generated by immunoSEQ multiplex PCR, the TCRdb table keeps only in-frame clones and is missing some. Of around 4,700 clones in the sample, 74% were seen once. These data come from a study of immune evolution from preneoplasia to lung adenocarcinoma. CDR1 and CDR2 from the germline V gene are MDHEN and SYDVKM. Trimming left V 4 bases short and J 6 bases short, with 19 bases between. The CDR3 totals 16 residues. Source material: FFPE adjacent normal lung tissue. The TCR sequence derives from a person aged 55-79 years with lung adenocarcinoma. The genes are TRBV28 and TRBJ2-4, with a possible D match to TRBD2 (5 bases). CDR3 amino acids: CASSSRGSRVLNIQYF. The CDR3 region has the DNA TGTGCCAGCAGTTCTCGGGGATCAAGAGTTTTAAACATTCAGTACTTC. Filled out from reference TRBV28 and TRBJ2-4, the complete variable domain reads DVKVTQSSRYLVKRTGEKVFLECVQDMDHENMFWYRQDPGLGLRLIYFSYDVKMKEKGDIPEGYSVSREKKERFSLILESASTNQTSMYLCASSSRGSRVLNIQYFGAGTRLSVL.